The following is a T cell receptor beta chain sequence with its context. The data are from a study of neoadjuvant anti-PD-1 for oral cavity cancer. Turning to the study itself: Most patients had three to four biweekly doses of 3 mg/kg nivolumab before resection. Patients without progression received a fourth nivolumab dose around day 43, then surgical resection on days 50-56.

Profiled with immunoSEQ multiplex PCR; TCRdb holds only in-frame clones, not every one. In the table there are some 71,000 clones, about 83% of which are singletons. Cohort: HPV-negative, locally advanced oral cavity squamous cell carcinoma patients. PBMCs were not maintained or expanded in culture before analysis. This CDR3 is built from 13 residues. Trimming stripped 4 bases from V and 4 bases from J, with 8 bases between. Looked up from germline, CDR1 is SGHTA and CDR2 is FQGTGA. The chain recombines TRBV7-3 with TRBJ1-5; D may be TRBD1 (5 bases). The sequences come from PBMCs, collected before nivolumab (anti-PD-1) treatment. The TCR originated in a person aged 35 to 85 with oral cavity squamous cell carcinoma. The CDR3, as DNA: TGTGCCAGCAGCTACGACAGAAATCAGCCCCAGCATTTT. Translating it yields CASSYDRNQPQHF. The variable domain in full, with the rest retrieved from reference TRBV7-3 and TRBJ1-5, is GAGVSQTPSNKVTEKGKYVELRCDPISGHTALYWYRQSLGQGPEFLIYFQGTGAADDSGLPNDRFFAVRPEGSVSTLKIQRTERGDSAVYLCASSYDRNQPQHFGDGTRLSIL.